This T cell receptor beta chain derives from a study of T and B cells in COVID-19 patients. Across the whole study: Most recovered patients had mild to moderate COVID-19 treated as outpatients. Active-infection patients were older, median roughly 70 years, than recovered patients, median about 36 years. Of over 18 active-infection patients, roughly eleven were critically ill with mechanical ventilation or extracorporeal membrane oxygenation.

Whole-study results and caveats: Exclusive to the recovered cohort were some 2,500 TCR clusters, 30 to 40 of them with low generation probability.

Trimming stripped 6 bases from V and 2 bases from J, with 17 bases between. The CDR3 contains 16 residues. Germline V gives CDR1 MRHNA, CDR2 SNTAGT. Comments on this clonotype: Its antigen is unidentified.

TRB was amplified from approximately 250-480 ng of blood genomic DNA. BIOMED2 TRB-A/B primer pools were used in multiplex TRB PCR. Each CDR3 protein gets one entry after TCRdb re-called the multiplex PCR reads with MiXCR. The sample has more than 7,500 distinct CDR3 sequences; around 30% are singletons. The sequenced sample was blood. The chain couples TRBV6-4 to TRBJ2-1; D not resolved. The clonotype was recovered from a human donor who had recovered from COVID-19. The CDR3 sequence is CASRHAKGIPYNEQFF. Here the CDR3 DNA reads TGTGCCAGCAGACACGCGAAGGGCATCCCCTACAATGAGCAGTTCTTC.